The clone carrying this TCR beta chain was seen only a few times. Its antigen remains unidentified. These data are taken from a study of beta chain features in type 1 diabetes. The study's findings and limits: Short templates might get an advantage during PCR, and this would be equal in patients and controls. There was a moderate but significant shortening of TCRB CDR3s in all four CD4+ subsets of Type 1 diabetes patients.

The isolated RNA, all of it, was reverse transcribed, so expressed TCRB transcripts were what got sequenced. Some clones are missing from TCRdb's copy, which holds only in-frame ones; the method was immunoSEQ multiplex PCR. The sample lists hundreds of thousands of clones; over 12% were seen once. The CDR3 is 16 residues long. Trimming shortened V by 5 bases and J by 2 bases, and 13 bases separated the two germline ends. Germline V gene lookup returns CDR1 MNHEY and CDR2 SMNVEV (reference sequence). Per donor, one heparinised blood draw averaged roughly 120 mL. The chain recombines TRBV27 with TRBJ2-6; D remains unclear. Sequenced input: naive CD4+ T cells from blood. The TCR sequence derives from a young man with type 1 diabetes. The CDR3 loop reads CASSPPLFAGANVLTF. DNA of the CDR3: TGTGCCAGCAGTCCCCCCCTCTTCGCTGGGGCCAACGTCCTGACTTTC.